These T cell receptor beta chains were read from a single sample in a study of naive CD8 T cells in extremely preterm neonates. Profiling relied on immunoSEQ multiplex PCR, and the TCRdb table lists in-frame clones only, not all of them. In the table there are about 7,300 clones, around nine tenths of which are singletons. Sequenced material: naive CD8+ T cells from cord blood. The receptors stem from a newborn in good health. Each CDR3 is given with its conserved first and last residue. The order of the fields is J gene, clone size, D gene, V gene, CDR3 DNA, CDR3 protein. The D gene is left open where the match is weak. Size is omitted from some rows. Given values are once, few, many or a class for expanded clones.

>TRBJ2-3|.|.|TRBV7-9
TGTGCCAGCAGCGGAGTGGGGCGAGGCGCAGATACGCAGTATTTT
CASSGVGRGADTQYF
>TRBJ1-4|.|TRBD1|TRBV9
TGTGCCAGCAGCGCCACCGGGACAGGGGGTGAAAAACTGTTTTTT
CASSATGTGGEKLFF
>TRBJ2-1|.|TRBD2|TRBV7-9
TGTGCCAGCAGCTCCGGGACTAGGCTTGAGCAGTTCTTC
CASSSGTRLEQFF
>TRBJ2-1|.|TRBD2|TRBV11-2
TGTGCCAGCAGCCCCGATAGCGGGAGCAATGAGCAGTTCTTC
CASSPDSGSNEQFF
>TRBJ1-4|.|TRBD1|TRBV4-3
TGCGCCAGCAGCCCCGGGACAGGGGGTAAAAAACTGTTTTTT
CASSPGTGGKKLFF
>TRBJ2-7|.|TRBD1|TRBV5-1
TGCGCCAGCAGCTGGACAGGGGGCTACGAGCAGTACTTC
CASSWTGGYEQYF
>TRBJ2-7|.|TRBD1|TRBV28
TGTGCCAGCAGTTTTTGGGGACAGGGGACCTACGAGCAGTACTTC
CASSFWGQGTYEQYF
>TRBJ1-1|.|TRBD1|TRBV18
TGTGCCAGCTCACCACCCCGGACAGGGAACACTGAAGCTTTCTTT
CASSPPRTGNTEAFF
>TRBJ2-1|.|TRBD2|TRBV5-1
TGCGCCAGCAGCTTGAGGACTAGCCACAATGAGCAGTTCTTC
CASSLRTSHNEQFF
>TRBJ2-1|.|TRBD2|TRBV12-5
TGTGCTAGTGGTTTGGGGACTAGCGGGCCATACAATGAGCAGTTCTTC
CASGLGTSGPYNEQFF
>TRBJ1-2|once|.|TRBV4-2
TGTGCCAGCAGCCAAGACAGGGCGGGAAATGGCTACACCTTC
CASSQDRAGNGYTF
>TRBJ1-1|.|.|TRBV13
TGTGCCAGCAGACCGGCGACGGGGAACACTGAAGCTTTCTTT
CASRPATGNTEAFF
>TRBJ2-1|.|.|TRBV7-2
TGTGCCAGCAGCCCCTCTACGTGGGAGCAGTTCTTC
CASSPSTWEQFF
>TRBJ1-1|.|.|TRBV19
TGTGCCAGTGTACAGGGAACTGAAGCTTTCTTT
CASVQGTEAFF
>TRBJ1-1|.|TRBD1|TRBV11-3
TGTGCCAGCAGTCACAGGGGGCTCAACACTGAAGCTTTCTTT
CASSHRGLNTEAFF
>TRBJ2-3|.|TRBD1|TRBV4-2
TGTGCCAGCAGCCTACAGGGGGCCACAGATACGCAGTATTTT
CASSLQGATDTQYF
>TRBJ1-3|.|.|TRBV19
TGTGCCAGTAGTATCTCAACTATTGGAAACACCATATATTTT
CASSISTIGNTIYF
>TRBJ2-5|.|TRBD2|TRBV7-9
TGTGCCAGCTGTCGCGGGGGCCAAGAGACCCAGTACTTC
CASCRGGQETQYF
>TRBJ1-1|.|.|TRBV4-1
TGCGCCAGCAGCCAAGAGGGGGCAGACACTGAAGCTTTCTTT
CASSQEGADTEAFF
>TRBJ2-4|.|.|TRBV21-1
TGTGCCAGCAGCACGCAGATGCTACAGCAAAGAAAAAACATTCAGTACTTC
CASSTQMLQQRKNIQYF
>TRBJ1-2|.|TRBD1|TRBV6-5
TGTGCCAGCAGTTGGACAGGGGATGGCTACACCTTC
CASSWTGDGYTF
>TRBJ2-7|few|.|TRBV5-1
TGCGCCAGCAGCTTGGCCGGGAGCTCCTACGAGCAGTACTTC
CASSLAGSSYEQYF
>TRBJ1-1|.|.|TRBV15
TGTGCCACCAGCAGAGATACGGGGGGCGCGAACACTGAAGCTTTCTTT
CATSRDTGGANTEAFF
>TRBJ2-7|.|TRBD2|TRBV9
TGTGCCAGCAGCTCCGCCGGGACTAGGGCCTACGAGCAGTACTTC
CASSSAGTRAYEQYF
>TRBJ2-7|.|TRBD1|TRBV29-1
TGCAGCGTTGAGACGGGACAGGGGAATTCCTACGAGCAGTACTTC
CSVETGQGNSYEQYF
>TRBJ1-5|.|TRBD1|TRBV27
TGTGCCAGCAGTTCCCTTACAGGGGCTAATCAGCCCCAGCATTTT
CASSSLTGANQPQHF